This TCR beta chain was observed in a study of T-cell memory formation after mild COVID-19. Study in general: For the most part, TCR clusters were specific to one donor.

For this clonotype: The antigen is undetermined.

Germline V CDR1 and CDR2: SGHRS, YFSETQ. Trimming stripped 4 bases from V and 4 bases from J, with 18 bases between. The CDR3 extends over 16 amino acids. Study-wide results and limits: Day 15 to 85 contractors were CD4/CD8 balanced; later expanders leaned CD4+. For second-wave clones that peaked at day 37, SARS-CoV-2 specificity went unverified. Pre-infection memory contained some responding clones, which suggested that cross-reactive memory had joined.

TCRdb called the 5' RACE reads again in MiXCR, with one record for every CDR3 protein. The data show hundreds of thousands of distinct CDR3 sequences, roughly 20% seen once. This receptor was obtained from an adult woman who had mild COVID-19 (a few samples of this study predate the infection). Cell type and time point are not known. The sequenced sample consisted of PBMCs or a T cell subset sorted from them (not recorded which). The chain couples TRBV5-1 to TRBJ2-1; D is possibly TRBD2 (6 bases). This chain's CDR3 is CASSPQTSRRYNEQFF. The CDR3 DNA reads TGCGCCAGCAGCCCGCAAACTAGCAGGAGATACAATGAGCAGTTCTTC. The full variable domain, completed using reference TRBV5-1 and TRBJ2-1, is KAGVTQTPRYLIKTRGQQVTLSCSPISGHRSVSWYQQTPGQGLQFLFEYFSETQRNKGNFPGRFSGRQFSNSRSEMNVSTLELGDSALYLCASSPQTSRRYNEQFFGPGTRLTVL.